Below, 21 T cell receptor beta chains from the same sample are listed, as sequenced in a study of blood T cell repertoires in COVID-19. Sequenced by immunoSEQ multiplex PCR; TCRdb stores in-frame clones only, minus some. The repertoire includes nearly 110,000 clones, about three quarters of them detected once, and roughly 4.3% sits in the top ten. Sequences were obtained from peripheral blood. The source of these receptors is a man between 65 and 85 years old with acute or convalescent COVID-19.

The chain carries TRBV5-6 and TRBJ1-5; unclear D gene. Trimming shortened V by 0 bases and J by 6 bases, and 13 bases separated the two germline ends. Germline assignment: CDR1 SGHDT and CDR2 YYEEEE. The CDR3 totals 15 residues. CDR3 nucleotide sequence: TGTGCCAGCAGCTTGGTCGGGGATAGCGGTCAGCCCCAGCATTTT. As protein: CASSLVGDSGQPQHF.

This clone has a handful of counts. The V and J genes are TRBV29-1 and TRBJ1-1; 8 positions match TRBD1. V lost 4 bases, J lost 0 bases, and 4 bases stayed unmatched. Germline V gene data show CDR1 as SQVTM and CDR2 as ANQGSEA. The CDR3 length is 14 residues. The CDR3 DNA sequence: TGCAGCGTTGCCCAGGGGGCAATGAACACTGAAGCTTTCTTT. It encodes CSVAQGAMNTEAFF.

The chain couples TRBV19 to TRBJ1-1, with D hard to call. The CDR3 totals 13 residues. Germline V gene sequence: CDR1 LNHDA, CDR2 SQIVND (reference sequence). The CDR3 is CACRRREDTEAFF. In nucleotides, the CDR3 is TGTGCGTGCAGGAGGAGGGAGGACACTGAAGCTTTCTTT. The full variable domain, rest sourced from reference TRBV19 and TRBJ1-1, is DGGITQSPKYLFRKEGQNVTLSCEQNLNHDAMYWYRQDPGQGLRLIYYSQIVNDFQKGDIAEGYSVSREKKESFPLTVTSAQKNPTAFYLCACRRREDTEAFFGQGTRLTVV.

This rearrangement joins TRBV6-6 to TRBJ1-1; 7 nucleotides line up with TRBD1. V was pared by 5 bases and J by 4 bases, with 19 bases of the junction left unmatched. This CDR3 is 18 amino acids long. CDR1 is MNHNY, CDR2 SVGAGI, per germline (reference sequence). The CDR3 DNA sequence: TGTGCCAGCAGTCCTCCGGGAGCAGGGGGAAGTATGGGCACTGAAGCTTTCTTT. This codes for CASSPPGAGGSMGTEAFF.

In DNA, the CDR3 is TGTGCCAGCAGCAACCCCGGGACAGAGAACACTGAAGCTTTCTTT. Its protein product is CASSNPGTENTEAFF. The chain couples TRBV5-8 to TRBJ1-1; 7 bases fit TRBD1. Germline lookup yields CDR1 SGHTS and CDR2 YDEGEE. Trimming cost V 4 bases and J 1 base; bases outside gene matches: 7. The CDR3 extends over 15 amino acids.

Written as DNA, the CDR3 is TGCGCCAGCAGCTCGGGACAGGGGGTGAGCACTGAAGCTTTCTTT. This sequence encodes CASSSGQGVSTEAFF. The rearrangement joins TRBV5-1 to TRBJ1-1; TRBD1 agrees at 11 bases. The V gene's germline CDR1 is SGHRS and CDR2 YFSETQ. The CDR3 totals 15 residues. V shed 3 bases and J 4 bases; nucleotides not matched to a gene: 5.

The rearrangement links TRBV12-3 or TRBV12-4 to TRBJ2-7; 8 nucleotides line up with TRBD1. The CDR3 is 12 residues long. The junction had 3 bases not matched to a gene; V was cut back by 7 bases and J by 4 bases. CDR3 residues: CASTGTGYEQYF. In nucleotides, the CDR3 is TGTGCCAGCACCGGGACAGGATACGAGCAGTACTTC.

The rearrangement links TRBV19 to TRBJ2-1; perhaps TRBD1 as D (5 bases). The V end was cut by 3 bases, the J end by 5 bases, with 14 bases between. Germline V CDR1 and CDR2: LNHDA, SQIVND (reference sequence). The CDR3 totals 15 residues. The CDR3 sequence: CASSIPQGTNNEQFF. The CDR3 nucleotides read TGTGCCAGTAGTATTCCTCAGGGAACTAACAATGAGCAGTTCTTC.

The chain couples TRBV7-2 to TRBJ1-5, with D hard to call. Germline V gene sequence: CDR1 SGHTA, CDR2 FQGNSA. There are 14 residues in the CDR3. The V gene lost 5 bases and the J gene lost 5 bases, with 13 bases spanning the gap. CDR3 DNA: TGTGCCAGCAGCCCGCGACTAGGAGATCAGCCCCAGCATTTT. It translates to CASSPRLGDQPQHF. The entire variable domain, with the rest obtained from reference TRBV7-2 and TRBJ1-5, is as follows: GAGVSQSPSNKVTEKGKDVELRCDPISGHTALYWYRQSLGQGLEFLIYFQGNSAPDKSGLPSDRFSAERTGGSVSTLTIQRTQQEDSAVYLCASSPRLGDQPQHFGDGTRLSIL.

The rearrangement joins TRBV19 to TRBJ2-7, with D tentatively TRBD2 (5 bases). V was shortened by 7 bases and J by 1 base, with 14 bases between the two germline ends. Germline V gene lookup returns CDR1 LNHDA and CDR2 SQIVND (reference sequence). The CDR3 consists of 14 residues. CDR3 sequence reads: CASTTFAGSYEQYF. The CDR3 nucleotides are TGTGCCAGTACCACCTTCGCGGGTTCCTACGAGCAGTACTTC.

This chain joins TRBV5-1 and TRBJ1-2; D may be TRBD1 (6 bases). Trimming shortened V by 0 bases and J by 5 bases, and 17 bases separated the two germline ends. The germline V gene encodes CDR1 SGHRS and CDR2 YFSETQ. This CDR3 is built from 16 residues. The CDR3, as DNA: TGCGCCAGCAGCTTGGGACAGGACGGATCATCGTATGGCTACACCTTC. Protein: CASSLGQDGSSYGYTF.

This clone was observed once. V and J are TRBV3-1 (or the pseudogene TRBV3-2) and TRBJ2-5; 9 nucleotides line up with TRBD2. With 2 bases clipped from V and 5 bases from J, the junction kept 9 bases outside the gene matches. The germline V gene encodes CDR1 LGHDT and CDR2 YNNKEL (reference sequence). The CDR3 runs 16 residues. CDR3 sequence: CASSQPLTSGEETQYF. The CDR3, as DNA: TGTGCCAGCAGCCAACCCCTGACTAGCGGTGAGGAGACCCAGTACTTC.

J is TRBJ1-1 and V is TRBV7-8; D uncertain. Germline lookup yields CDR1 SGHVS and CDR2 FQNEAQ. The CDR3 runs 14 residues. V lost 5 bases and J lost 4, with 14 bases in between. The CDR3 sequence: CASSPWEGTTEAFF. Here the CDR3 DNA reads TGTGCCAGCAGCCCGTGGGAGGGCACCACTGAAGCTTTCTTT.

V is TRBV6-5 and J is TRBJ1-4; 7 bases are a match to TRBD1. The CDR3 runs to 14 residues. V lost 4 bases and J lost 4; bases outside the gene matches: 3. Per the germline V gene, CDR1 is MNHEY and CDR2 is SVGAGI. The DNA for the CDR3 is TGTGCCAGCAGTTCGGGACAGCATAATGAAAAACTGTTTTTT. It yields the protein CASSSGQHNEKLFF.

This clone was seen just once. The sample carries other DNA sequences with the same CDR3. The rearrangement joins TRBV6-5 to TRBJ1-5; no definite D call. Germline loops: CDR1 MNHEY, CDR2 SVGAGI. The CDR3 contains 14 residues. V gave up 6 bases and J gave up 7 bases, with 16 bases separating them. The CDR3 nucleotides read TGTGCCAGCAGCCAGACTGGCCCGTCCCAGCCCCAGCATTTT. Amino acid sequence: CASSQTGPSQPQHF.

The gene calls are TRBV29-1 and TRBJ1-2, with a possible D match to TRBD1 (5 bases). Trimming took off 3 bases at V and 6 bases at J, with 17 bases between the two ends. CDR3 length: 14 residues. Germline loops: CDR1 SQVTM, CDR2 ANQGSEA. CDR3: CSVDGGVGLNGYTF. The CDR3 DNA is TGCAGCGTTGACGGGGGTGTGGGCCTAAATGGCTACACCTTC.

The chain links TRBV28 to TRBJ2-7; unclear D gene. Germline lookup yields CDR1 MDHEN and CDR2 SYDVKM. The V gene lost 4 bases and the J gene lost 2 bases, with 9 bases spanning the gap. The CDR3 covers 13 residues. The CDR3 DNA follows: TGTGCCAGCAGTTACAACAGTCCCTACGAGCAGTACTTC. It yields the protein CASSYNSPYEQYF.

The J gene is TRBJ2-3, the V gene TRBV19, with 8 bases lining up with TRBD1. From germline, CDR1 is LNHDA and CDR2 SQIVND (reference sequence). V shed 5 bases, J shed 0 bases, and the junction held 4 bases outside the gene matches. The CDR3 runs to 15 residues. CDR3 sequence: CASSGTGSSTDTQYF. The DNA for the CDR3 is TGTGCCAGTAGTGGGACAGGTTCTAGCACAGATACGCAGTATTTT.

V is TRBV4-3 and J is TRBJ2-3; 10 bases fit TRBD2. The CDR3 runs 19 residues. Per the germline V gene, CDR1 is LGHNA and CDR2 is YSLEER. V lost 0 bases to trimming and J lost 1 base; unmatched junction nucleotides: 10. CDR3 sequence reads: CASSQDASGGAFGTDTQYF. CDR3 DNA sequence: TGCGCCAGCAGCCAAGATGCCAGCGGGGGGGCTTTTGGCACAGATACGCAGTATTTT.

This clone was detected only once. The rearrangement links TRBV7-9 to TRBJ1-6; 8 bases are a match to TRBD1. The germline V gene encodes CDR1 SEHNR and CDR2 FQNEAQ (reference sequence). The V gene end was trimmed by 3 bases and the J gene end by 7 bases; junction bases not matched to a gene: 2. The CDR3 has 14 residues. This CDR3 is CASSLDRANSPLHF. The CDR3 bases are TGTGCCAGCAGCTTGGACAGGGCCAATTCACCCCTCCACTTT.

Only a few counts were recorded for this clone. The V call is TRBV11-3, the J call TRBJ2-5; 9 bases line up with TRBD1. There are 15 residues in the CDR3. The ends lost 4 bases at V and 5 bases at J; junction bases unmatched: 8. Germline CDR1 SGHNT, CDR2 YENEEA. The CDR3: CASSSRTGVGETQYF. The CDR3 region has the DNA TGTGCCAGCAGCTCTCGGACAGGGGTGGGGGAGACCCAGTACTTC. Using reference TRBV11-3 and TRBJ2-5 for the parts outside the CDR3, the full variable domain is EAGVVQSPRYKIIEKKQPVAFWCNPISGHNTLYWYLQNLGQGPELLIRYENEEAVDDSQLPKDRFSAERLKGVDSTLKIQPAELGDSAVYLCASSSRTGVGETQYFGPGTRLLVL.